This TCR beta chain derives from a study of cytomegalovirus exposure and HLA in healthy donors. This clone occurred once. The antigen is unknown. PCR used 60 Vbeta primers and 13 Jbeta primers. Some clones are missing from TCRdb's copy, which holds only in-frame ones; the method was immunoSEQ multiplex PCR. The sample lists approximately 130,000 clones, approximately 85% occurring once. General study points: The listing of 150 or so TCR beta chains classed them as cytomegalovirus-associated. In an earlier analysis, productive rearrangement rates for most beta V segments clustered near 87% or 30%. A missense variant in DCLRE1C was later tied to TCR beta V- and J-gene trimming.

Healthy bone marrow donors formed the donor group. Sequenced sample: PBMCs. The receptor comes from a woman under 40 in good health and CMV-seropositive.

For the CDR3, the DNA is TGTGCCAGCAGTGAATTGTGGGCGAGGGAAGGCTATGGCTACACCTTC. Encoded protein: CASSELWAREGYGYTF. V and J are TRBV25-1 and TRBJ1-2; no firm D call. The CDR3 consists of 16 residues. The V end lost 1 base, the J end lost 4 bases, and 16 bases lay between the germline ends. Germline CDR1 and CDR2: MGHDK and SYGVNS.